The TCR beta chain under discussion was sequenced for a study of blood T cell repertoires in COVID-19. Germline-derived CDR1 and CDR2 are MGHRA and YSYEKL. Trimming took 0 bases from V and 6 from J; bases not matched to a gene: 12. The CDR3 contains 17 residues. In the authors' methods: Scientists estimated how many nucleated cells there were by amplifying reference gene primers. Sequencing was performed with immunoSEQ multiplex PCR; in TCRdb, only in-frame clones are kept and a portion is missing. The V and J calls and clone size come from that table; D and trimming were worked out from the DNA. The sample includes 650,000 to 800,000 clones, 80% to 90% seen only once; the top ten take under 0.3%. Only one count was recorded for this clone.

Specimen: peripheral blood. V is TRBV4-1 and J is TRBJ2-7; 9 bases agree with TRBD1. This clonotype was obtained from a woman between 18 and 29 years old with acute or convalescent COVID-19. CDR3 sequence reads: CASSQDERTGALSEQYF. The CDR3 region has the DNA TGCGCCAGCAGCCAAGATGAGAGGACAGGGGCGCTAAGCGAGCAGTACTTC.